This is a list of T cell receptor beta chains from one sample in a study of T-cell reconstitution after alpha-beta-depleted transplantation in children. TCRdb used MiXCR to reprocess the PCR reads, holding one entry per CDR3 protein. The data contain about 610,000 distinct CDR3 sequences, about 11% of them singletons. This specimen consisted of PBMCs from the stem cell graft donor, obtained from the stem cell graft. Source of these receptors: a human donor who donated a stem cell graft to a child with acute myeloid leukemia. CDR3s include the opening cysteine and the closing phenylalanine or tryptophan. Each record gives: V gene, D gene, clone size, J gene, CDR3 DNA, CDR3 protein. D genes are given only for firm matches. Where a row states a size, it is once, few, many or the class of an expanded clone; other rows omit it.

v_gene: TRBV3-1; d_gene: .; abundance: many; j_gene: TRBJ1-5; CDR3nt: TGTGCCAGCAGCCAAAGTGAAGGGTACAATCAGCCCCAGCATTTT; CDR3aa: CASSQSEGYNQPQHF
v_gene: TRBV7-9; d_gene: .; abundance: .; j_gene: TRBJ2-3; CDR3nt: TGTGCCAGCAGCTTATCGCGGGTCACAGATACGCAGTATTTT; CDR3aa: CASSLSRVTDTQYF
v_gene: TRBV20-1; d_gene: .; abundance: few; j_gene: TRBJ2-1; CDR3nt: TGCAGTGCAACCTCCGTTCCCTCCTACAATGAGCAGTTCTTC; CDR3aa: CSATSVPSYNEQFF
v_gene: TRBV5-6; d_gene: TRBD1; abundance: few; j_gene: TRBJ1-1; CDR3nt: TGTGCCAGCAGCTTTCGACAGGGATACACTGAAGCTTTCTTT; CDR3aa: CASSFRQGYTEAFF
v_gene: TRBV5-4; d_gene: .; abundance: .; j_gene: TRBJ2-1; CDR3nt: TGTGCCAGCAGCTCCCCGACTAGTCGGTATGAGCAGTTCTTC; CDR3aa: CASSSPTSRYEQFF
v_gene: TRBV20-1; d_gene: TRBD2; abundance: .; j_gene: TRBJ2-7; CDR3nt: TGCAGTGCTACCCGGGACTACGGACTAGCGGGAACCTCCTACGAGCAGTACTTC; CDR3aa: CSATRDYGLAGTSYEQYF
v_gene: TRBV2; d_gene: .; abundance: many; j_gene: TRBJ1-5; CDR3nt: TGTGCCAGCAGTGAATCCAGTTTAGGACAGCCCCAGCATTTT; CDR3aa: CASSESSLGQPQHF
v_gene: TRBV20-1; d_gene: .; abundance: many; j_gene: TRBJ1-6; CDR3nt: TGCAGTGCTAGAGGACATCAAAACCCACCCCTCCACTTT; CDR3aa: CSARGHQNPPLHF
v_gene: TRBV20-1; d_gene: TRBD2; abundance: many; j_gene: TRBJ2-5; CDR3nt: TGCAGTGCTAGAGAGCGGGAGGGCCCGATAGAGACCCAGTACTTC; CDR3aa: CSAREREGPIETQYF
v_gene: TRBV5-1; d_gene: .; abundance: few; j_gene: TRBJ1-2; CDR3nt: TGCGCCAGCAGCTTGGATTCACAGAACTATGGCTACACCTTC; CDR3aa: CASSLDSQNYGYTF
v_gene: TRBV20-1; d_gene: .; abundance: .; j_gene: TRBJ2-1; CDR3nt: TGCAGTGCTAGAGACCTGAGGCAGGGGATCTCCTACAATGAGCAGTTCTTC; CDR3aa: CSARDLRQGISYNEQFF
v_gene: TRBV7-9; d_gene: TRBD1; abundance: .; j_gene: TRBJ1-5; CDR3nt: TGTGCCAGCAGCAAGACAGGGCCCAGCAATCAGCCCCAGCATTTT; CDR3aa: CASSKTGPSNQPQHF
v_gene: TRBV2; d_gene: .; abundance: few; j_gene: TRBJ1-2; CDR3nt: TGTGCCAGCGCGTCACAGGGTTCCTATGGCTACACCTTC; CDR3aa: CASASQGSYGYTF
v_gene: TRBV10-2; d_gene: .; abundance: few; j_gene: TRBJ1-6; CDR3nt: TGCGCCAGCAGGCCTGACGGGGACTATAATTCACCCCTCCACTTT; CDR3aa: CASRPDGDYNSPLHF
v_gene: TRBV5-1; d_gene: TRBD2; abundance: .; j_gene: TRBJ2-2; CDR3nt: TGCGCCAGCAGCTCCGGACTAGCGGGAGTGAGGACCGGGGAGCTGTTTTTT; CDR3aa: CASSSGLAGVRTGELFF
v_gene: TRBV20-1; d_gene: .; abundance: few; j_gene: TRBJ2-7; CDR3nt: TGCAGTGCTACCACAAGGCGGAAAATCTACGAAGGGCAGTACTTC; CDR3aa: CSATTRRKIYEGQYF
v_gene: TRBV15; d_gene: .; abundance: many; j_gene: TRBJ2-3; CDR3nt: TGTGCCACCAGCAGAGTTAGACCAGATACGCAGTATTTT; CDR3aa: CATSRVRPDTQYF
v_gene: TRBV6-1; d_gene: .; abundance: few; j_gene: TRBJ1-5; CDR3nt: TGTGCCAGCAGATTCGGTATTCAGCCCCAGCATTTT; CDR3aa: CASRFGIQPQHF
v_gene: TRBV9; d_gene: TRBD1; abundance: few; j_gene: TRBJ1-2; CDR3nt: TGTGCCAGCGGACAGGGGAACTATGGCTACACCTTC; CDR3aa: CASGQGNYGYTF
v_gene: TRBV29-1; d_gene: TRBD2; abundance: few; j_gene: TRBJ2-7; CDR3nt: TGCAGCGTTGAAAGTAGCGGGATGGGGTACGAGCAGTACTTC; CDR3aa: CSVESSGMGYEQYF
v_gene: TRBV10-3; d_gene: TRBD1; abundance: .; j_gene: TRBJ1-1; CDR3nt: TGTGCCATCAGTGAGAGAGGGGGACAGGGGGCGTCTGAAGCTTTCTTT; CDR3aa: CAISERGGQGASEAFF
v_gene: TRBV30; d_gene: .; abundance: .; j_gene: TRBJ2-4; CDR3nt: TGTGCCTGGAGTGAGGGCAGTGTCGCTAGCGCCAAAAACATTCAGTACTTC; CDR3aa: CAWSEGSVASAKNIQYF
v_gene: TRBV5-1; d_gene: TRBD2; abundance: many; j_gene: TRBJ2-1; CDR3nt: TGCGCCAGCAGACGCTGGCGGGAGTTACGTGAGCAGTTCTTC; CDR3aa: CASRRWRELREQFF
v_gene: TRBV12-3/TRBV12-4; d_gene: .; abundance: few; j_gene: TRBJ1-5; CDR3nt: TGTGCCAGCAGCCCCCTGGGGCACCACAATCAGCCCCAGCATTTT; CDR3aa: CASSPLGHHNQPQHF
v_gene: TRBV27; d_gene: .; abundance: many; j_gene: TRBJ2-1; CDR3nt: TGTGCCAGCAGTTTATCGTCGGGTTTGGGCGTCAATGAGCAGTTCTTC; CDR3aa: CASSLSSGLGVNEQFF
v_gene: TRBV4-2; d_gene: TRBD2; abundance: many; j_gene: TRBJ2-1; CDR3nt: TGTGCCAGCAGCCAAGATCAGGCGGGAGCCAATGAGCAGTTCTTC; CDR3aa: CASSQDQAGANEQFF
v_gene: TRBV24-1; d_gene: TRBD2; abundance: few; j_gene: TRBJ2-1; CDR3nt: TGTGCCACCAGCGAGGGGGGACTAGCGGGAGGCAATGAGCAGTTCTTC; CDR3aa: CATSEGGLAGGNEQFF
v_gene: TRBV7-2; d_gene: TRBD2; abundance: few; j_gene: TRBJ2-7; CDR3nt: TGTGCCAGCAGCTTAGGTCCGGGAGGGGAGGGGTACGAGCAGTACTTC; CDR3aa: CASSLGPGGEGYEQYF
v_gene: TRBV7-8; d_gene: .; abundance: few; j_gene: TRBJ1-4; CDR3nt: TGTGCCAGCAGCTCCCGCCCGACAGGACCTAATGAAAAACTGTTTTTT; CDR3aa: CASSSRPTGPNEKLFF
v_gene: TRBV20-1; d_gene: TRBD2; abundance: few; j_gene: TRBJ2-7; CDR3nt: TGCAGTGCCCTAGCGGGAGGGCAGGTCTCCTACGAGCAGTACTTC; CDR3aa: CSALAGGQVSYEQYF
v_gene: TRBV25-1; d_gene: .; abundance: .; j_gene: TRBJ2-7; CDR3nt: TGTGCCAGCAGTGACTTCAGGTACCCCTACGAGCAGTACTTC; CDR3aa: CASSDFRYPYEQYF
v_gene: TRBV27; d_gene: .; abundance: few; j_gene: TRBJ2-7; CDR3nt: TGTGCCAGCAGGGACAGACCCTACGAGCAGTACTTC; CDR3aa: CASRDRPYEQYF
v_gene: TRBV20-1; d_gene: .; abundance: few; j_gene: TRBJ2-5; CDR3nt: TGCAGTGGAGGGTTAGGGGAGACCCAGTACTTC; CDR3aa: CSGGLGETQYF
v_gene: TRBV24-1; d_gene: .; abundance: many; j_gene: TRBJ2-1; CDR3nt: TGTGCCACCAGTGATTTAGCCAGGAATGAGCAGTTCTTC; CDR3aa: CATSDLARNEQFF
v_gene: TRBV20-1; d_gene: .; abundance: few; j_gene: TRBJ2-7; CDR3nt: TGCAGTCGACAGCAGCTCGACGAGCAGTACTTC; CDR3aa: CSRQQLDEQYF
v_gene: TRBV2; d_gene: TRBD2; abundance: .; j_gene: TRBJ2-3; CDR3nt: TGTGCCAGCAGTTTCGGACTAGCGGGAACCCGATACACAGATACGCAGTATTTT; CDR3aa: CASSFGLAGTRYTDTQYF
v_gene: TRBV5-1; d_gene: .; abundance: many; j_gene: TRBJ2-3; CDR3nt: TGCGCCAGCACCGATACAGGGCAGCCCACAGATACGCAGTATTTT; CDR3aa: CASTDTGQPTDTQYF
v_gene: TRBV27; d_gene: TRBD1; abundance: .; j_gene: TRBJ2-4; CDR3nt: TGTGCCAGCAGTTGGACAGGGAGGACGGACATTCAGTACTTC; CDR3aa: CASSWTGRTDIQYF
v_gene: TRBV12-3/TRBV12-4; d_gene: TRBD1; abundance: many; j_gene: TRBJ2-1; CDR3nt: TGTGCCAGCAGAGGGACAGGGCAGCATGAGCAGTTCTTC; CDR3aa: CASRGTGQHEQFF
v_gene: TRBV20-1; d_gene: .; abundance: many; j_gene: TRBJ2-7; CDR3nt: TGCAGTGCTAGTGAAAGCTTCTCAGACGAGCAGTACTTC; CDR3aa: CSASESFSDEQYF
v_gene: TRBV5-8; d_gene: .; abundance: many; j_gene: TRBJ1-3; CDR3nt: TGTGCCAGCAGCACTGGACAGACCTCTGGAAACACCATATATTTT; CDR3aa: CASSTGQTSGNTIYF
v_gene: TRBV30; d_gene: .; abundance: many; j_gene: TRBJ1-1; CDR3nt: TGTGCCTGGAGTGTGGGGGGGCCGGAAGCTTTCTTT; CDR3aa: CAWSVGGPEAFF
v_gene: TRBV29-1; d_gene: .; abundance: many; j_gene: TRBJ1-2; CDR3nt: TGCAGCGTTCAAGACAGCTTCTATGGCTACACCTTC; CDR3aa: CSVQDSFYGYTF
v_gene: TRBV30; d_gene: .; abundance: many; j_gene: TRBJ2-1; CDR3nt: TGTGCCTGGAGTTCAGGGGTCTCCTACAATGAGCAGTTCTTC; CDR3aa: CAWSSGVSYNEQFF
v_gene: TRBV7-2; d_gene: .; abundance: few; j_gene: TRBJ1-3; CDR3nt: TGTGCCAGCAGCTTAGGGCGGCGCTCGAGATGGAGTGGAGACACCATATATTTT; CDR3aa: CASSLGRRSRWSGDTIYF
v_gene: TRBV4-3; d_gene: .; abundance: .; j_gene: TRBJ2-1; CDR3nt: TGCGCCAGCAGCCAAGAGGACGGGAGCATCGGTGAGCAGTTCTTC; CDR3aa: CASSQEDGSIGEQFF
v_gene: TRBV9; d_gene: .; abundance: few; j_gene: TRBJ2-2; CDR3nt: TGTGCCAGCAGCGTAGATTTAACCGGGGAGCTGTTTTTT; CDR3aa: CASSVDLTGELFF
v_gene: TRBV12-3/TRBV12-4; d_gene: .; abundance: .; j_gene: TRBJ1-5; CDR3nt: TGTGCCAGCAGTTCTCGCAGACCAAGATACAATCAGCCCCAGCATTTT; CDR3aa: CASSSRRPRYNQPQHF
v_gene: TRBV7-9; d_gene: TRBD1; abundance: .; j_gene: TRBJ2-2; CDR3nt: TGTGCCAGCAGTTACCAAAACAGGGGGCCGGACACCGGGGAGCTGTTTTTT; CDR3aa: CASSYQNRGPDTGELFF
v_gene: TRBV12-3/TRBV12-4; d_gene: .; abundance: .; j_gene: TRBJ1-1; CDR3nt: TGTGCCAGCAGTTTTTACAGGGACACTGAAGCTTTCTTT; CDR3aa: CASSFYRDTEAFF
v_gene: TRBV12-3/TRBV12-4; d_gene: .; abundance: .; j_gene: TRBJ1-5; CDR3nt: TGTGCCAGCCTACAGGGAGGAATGGATCAGCCCCAGCATTTT; CDR3aa: CASLQGGMDQPQHF
v_gene: TRBV6-7; d_gene: .; abundance: many; j_gene: TRBJ1-2; CDR3nt: TGTGCCAGCAGTTACCGGGACCCCCGGACCTTC; CDR3aa: CASSYRDPRTF
v_gene: TRBV28; d_gene: .; abundance: many; j_gene: TRBJ2-1; CDR3nt: TGTGCCAGCACCATGGGGGCGGGTTTAGAAAATGAGCAGTTCTTC; CDR3aa: CASTMGAGLENEQFF
v_gene: TRBV20-1; d_gene: TRBD2; abundance: few; j_gene: TRBJ2-3; CDR3nt: TGCAGTGCTAGAAGGGGACTAGGGGGCACAGATACGCAGTATTTT; CDR3aa: CSARRGLGGTDTQYF
v_gene: TRBV20-1; d_gene: .; abundance: many; j_gene: TRBJ2-1; CDR3nt: TGCAGTGCCCGGCGGGGGCCCTCCTACAATGAGCAGTTCTTC; CDR3aa: CSARRGPSYNEQFF
v_gene: TRBV6-2/TRBV6-3; d_gene: .; abundance: .; j_gene: TRBJ1-2; CDR3nt: TGTGCCAGCACCCTCCCGGGGCCCTCAGGCTACACCTTC; CDR3aa: CASTLPGPSGYTF
v_gene: TRBV15; d_gene: .; abundance: few; j_gene: TRBJ2-7; CDR3nt: TGTGCCACCAGCTTCAGAGGACCGCCGGGCGAGCAGTACTTC; CDR3aa: CATSFRGPPGEQYF
v_gene: TRBV29-1; d_gene: .; abundance: many; j_gene: TRBJ1-5; CDR3nt: TGCAGCGTCGCCTTTGACAGTAGCAATCAGCCCCAGCATTTT; CDR3aa: CSVAFDSSNQPQHF
v_gene: TRBV2; d_gene: TRBD2; abundance: .; j_gene: TRBJ2-1; CDR3nt: TGTGCCAGCAGTCTGCTAGCGGGAGCCAATGGCAATGAGCAGTTCTTC; CDR3aa: CASSLLAGANGNEQFF